Listed here is a single TCR beta chain. The sample is drawn from a study of blood T cell repertoires in COVID-19. The CDR3 sequence is 15 residues long. V was clipped by 10 bases and J by 6 bases, with 19 bases between them. CDR1 is MDHEN and CDR2 is SYDVKM in the germline V gene. Using immunoSEQ multiplex PCR, the repertoire was profiled, and TCRdb retains in-frame clones only, with some absent. The data contain some 190,000 clones, about 88% of them singletons. The rearrangement links TRBV28 to TRBJ1-6; D is unclear. Input material: PBMCs or T cells enriched from blood (not recorded which). The receptor was derived from a woman aged 40 to 50 with acute COVID-19. The CDR3 sequence is CATDQIRRLNSPLHF. The CDR3 nucleotides are TGTGCCACCGATCAGATTAGGAGGCTTAATTCACCCCTCCACTTT.